Below are 9 T cell receptor beta chains sequenced from a single sample in a study of cytomegalovirus exposure and HLA in healthy donors (dated by TCRdb to 2016 to 2017). Libraries were prepared through the immunoSEQ multiplex PCR assay. For the multiplex PCR, a mixture combining 60 forward primers for TCR Vbeta segments and 13 reverse primers for TCR Jbeta segments was used. TCRdb took this table from immuneACCESS and kept in-frame rearrangements with V and J called. Such tables lack part of the clones; where checked against another copy, unresolved V genes explain under half of the gap, and the rest is unexplained. The sample profile shows some 160,000 clones; more than 75% of them were found once. The ten largest make up 1.4% to 1.5% of the sample. Sequencing was done on a sample of PBMCs. Receptors were obtained from a male donor in good health and CMV-seronegative.

This chain links TRBV28 with TRBJ2-2; D is possibly TRBD2 (5 bases). The germline gives CDR1 MDHEN, CDR2 SYDVKM. V was clipped by 7 bases and J by 4 bases, with 16 bases between them. This CDR3 contains 15 residues. The CDR3 region is CASTPRDYFTGELFF. Written as DNA, the CDR3 is TGTGCCAGCACCCCCCGCGACTACTTCACCGGGGAGCTGTTTTTT.

This clone was counted once. This chain connects TRBV7-2 to TRBJ2-3, with TRBD1 identical over 10 bases. This CDR3 spans 14 amino acids. V lost 4 bases and J lost 6; bases outside the gene matches: 4. The V gene's germline CDR1 is SGHTA and CDR2 FQGNSA. DNA for the CDR3: TGTGCCAGCAGCTCGGGACAGGGGTCGGATACGCAGTATTTT. It codes for CASSSGQGSDTQYF. Full variable domain (remainder filled in from reference TRBV7-2 and TRBJ2-3): GAGVSQSPSNKVTEKGKDVELRCDPISGHTALYWYRQSLGQGLEFLIYFQGNSAPDKSGLPSDRFSAERTGGSVSTLTIQRTQQEDSAVYLCASSSGQGSDTQYFGPGTRLTVL.

The chain uses TRBV7-8 and TRBJ2-5; 9 positions agree with TRBD1. Unmatched junction bases numbered 7, after V lost 1 base and J lost 4 bases. This CDR3 comprises 16 residues. CDR1 is SGHVS, CDR2 FQNEAQ, per germline. CDR3: CASSLVAGTGSETQYF. CDR3 DNA: TGTGCCAGCAGCTTAGTGGCCGGGACAGGGTCAGAGACCCAGTACTTC.

This clone was seen a handful of times. The chain combines TRBV13 with TRBJ2-7; D is perhaps TRBD2 (5 bases). Trimming pared 8 bases from V and 2 bases from J, leaving 16 bases between. CDR3 length: 14 amino acids. Germline assignment: CDR1 PRHDT and CDR2 FYEKMQ (reference sequence). CDR3 sequence reads: CASEPGEGTYEQYF. For the CDR3, the DNA is TGTGCCAGCGAACCAGGTGAGGGAACCTACGAGCAGTACTTC.

The J gene is TRBJ1-5, the V gene TRBV15, with D tentatively TRBD1 (5 bases). This CDR3 has 14 residues. Germline lookup yields CDR1 LNHNV and CDR2 YYDKDF (reference sequence). The V and J ends lost 3 bases and 6 bases respectively, with 12 bases between them. The CDR3 nucleotides are TGTGCCACCAGCAGGGTTATGGGGGGTCAGCCCCAGCATTTT. This encodes CATSRVMGGQPQHF.

DNA for the CDR3: TGTGCCAGCAGCTCTCCGGGACTAGCGGGAGTTGGGGCCGGGGAGCTGTTTTTT. Protein product: CASSSPGLAGVGAGELFF. The genes are TRBV28 and TRBJ2-2; 14 nucleotides line up with TRBD2. CDR1 MDHEN and CDR2 SYDVKM come from the germline V gene. The CDR3 loop spans 18 amino acids. V lost 6 bases, J lost 6 bases, and 12 bases stayed unmatched. The variable domain in full, with the rest retrieved from reference TRBV28 and TRBJ2-2, is DVKVTQSSRYLVKRTGEKVFLECVQDMDHENMFWYRQDPGLGLRLIYFSYDVKMKEKGDIPEGYSVSREKKERFSLILESASTNQTSMYLCASSSPGLAGVGAGELFFGEGSRLTVL.

This clone occurred a few times. The rearrangement uses TRBV5-1 and TRBJ2-2, with D unclear. Germline V gives CDR1 SGHRS, CDR2 YFSETQ. The V end lost 0 bases, the J end lost 1 base, and 4 bases lay between the germline ends. The CDR3 loop spans 14 amino acids. CDR3 sequence: CASSLDGNTGELFF. CDR3 coding DNA: TGCGCCAGCAGCTTGGACGGGAACACCGGGGAGCTGTTTTTT.

The genes are TRBV6-6 and TRBJ1-2; 7 nucleotides match TRBD1. CDR1 MNHNY and CDR2 SVGAGI come from the germline V gene (reference sequence). The CDR3 has 15 residues. With 6 bases clipped from V and 7 bases from J, the junction kept 14 bases outside the gene matches. The CDR3 DNA reads as TGTGCCAGCAGCCCCACAGGGGCGGCGGGTGGTGGCTACACCTTC. It encodes CASSPTGAAGGGYTF.

The chain combines TRBV4-1 with TRBJ1-1; D gene uncertain. Germline lookup yields CDR1 MGHRA and CDR2 YSYEKL. V lost 0 bases to trimming and J lost 7 bases, with 9 bases between them. CDR3 size: 13 residues. CDR3 bases: TGCGCCAGCAGCCAAGAAAGTGGCCGTGAAGCTTTCTTT. Translated, it gives CASSQESGREAFF.